Sequencing of this T cell receptor (beta chain) was carried out in a study of shared clonotypes between healthy human individuals. Trimming at V came to 6 bases and at J to 9 bases, leaving 8 bases not matched to a gene. Germline V gene sequence: CDR1 SNHLY, CDR2 FYNNEI. This CDR3 spans 14 amino acids. Clones were sequenced by immunoSEQ multiplex PCR, and TCRdb holds only the in-frame ones, with some missing. The table shows 1.5 million to 2.5 million clones, with approximately 94% occurring only once. Terminally differentiated effector memory CD45RA+ cells were excluded from the naive CD8 cells, which were CD45RO-negative and positively selected for CCR7.

Material: naive CD8+ T cells sorted from blood. The sequence was collected from a man between 18 and 35 years old in good health. This chain links TRBV2 with TRBJ1-6; 7 bases match TRBD1. The chain's CDR3 is CASRTGSSGSPLHF. The CDR3, as DNA: TGTGCCAGCAGGACAGGGTCCTCCGGTTCACCCCTCCACTTT. The variable domain in full, completed from reference TRBV2 and TRBJ1-6, reads EPEVTQTPSHQVTQMGQEVILRCVPISNHLYFYWYRQILGQKVEFLVSFYNNEISEKSEIFDDQFSVERPDGSNFTLKIRSTKLEDSAMYFCASRTGSSGSPLHFGNGTRLTVT.